This paragraph covers one T cell receptor beta chain sequence. Method: immunoSEQ multiplex PCR; TCRdb's copy keeps in-frame clones and lacks some. The table lists fewer than 150,000 clones, about 87% of them singletons. This sample is drawn from a study of blood T cell repertoires in COVID-19. Turning to the study itself: Nucleic acid was either cDNA or gDNA, and it came from T cells, B-cell-depleted T cells, or PBMCs.

CDR1 and CDR2 from the germline V gene are SGHRS and YFSETQ. The J segment lost 8 bases and the V segment lost 0 bases, leaving 8 bases of the junction unmatched. The CDR3 length is 15 residues. This clonotype was sampled from an elderly woman with acute or convalescent COVID-19. The sequencing input was peripheral blood. The rearrangement uses TRBV5-1 and TRBJ2-3; 8 bases map to TRBD1. The CDR3 DNA sequence: TGCGCCAGCAGCTTGGTTGACAGGGGAATTGGTACGCAGTATTTT. It codes for CASSLVDRGIGTQYF.